This T cell receptor beta chain was found in a study of T cells expressing NK-cell markers. Study-level findings and limits: No clear determination of HCMV specificity was made for expanded NKG2C+ T cell clones. The share of CD8+ T cells held by dominant NKG2C+ clonotypes was about 1.0-8% in roughly 6 donors.

CDR3 length: 15 residues. CDR1 and CDR2 (germline): DFQATT, SNEGSKA (reference sequence). Details on this clonotype: What it binds is not known.

Synthesis of TCR beta cDNA relied on 5'RACE template switching carrying UMIs. Using the 5' RACE reads, TCRdb records one entry per CDR3 protein without DNA. The table gives around 470,000 distinct CDR3 sequences; the top ten clones make up roughly 1.4% of it. The origin of this receptor is a woman in her forties or fifties in good health. V gene TRBV20-1 combines with J gene TRBJ2-3; TCRdb outputs TRBD2, but without DNA this stays unchecked. The sequencing input was blood T cells: a sorted CD56 or NKG2C T cell subset, CD4+ or CD8+ T cells, or bulk PBMC T cells (not recorded which). This CDR3 reads CSASRVEEVADTQYF.